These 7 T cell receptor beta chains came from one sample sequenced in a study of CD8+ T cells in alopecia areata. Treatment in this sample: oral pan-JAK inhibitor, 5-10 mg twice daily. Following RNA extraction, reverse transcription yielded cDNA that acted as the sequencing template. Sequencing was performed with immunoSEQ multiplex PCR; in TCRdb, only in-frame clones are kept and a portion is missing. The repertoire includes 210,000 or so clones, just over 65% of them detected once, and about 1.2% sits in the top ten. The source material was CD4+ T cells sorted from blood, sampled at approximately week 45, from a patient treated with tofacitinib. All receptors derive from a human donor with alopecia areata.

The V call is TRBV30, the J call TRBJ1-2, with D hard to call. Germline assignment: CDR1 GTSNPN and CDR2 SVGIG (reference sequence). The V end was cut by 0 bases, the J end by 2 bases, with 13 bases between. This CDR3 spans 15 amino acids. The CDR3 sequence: CAWSVLPEKNYGYTF. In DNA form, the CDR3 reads TGTGCCTGGAGTGTATTACCCGAAAAGAACTATGGCTACACCTTC.

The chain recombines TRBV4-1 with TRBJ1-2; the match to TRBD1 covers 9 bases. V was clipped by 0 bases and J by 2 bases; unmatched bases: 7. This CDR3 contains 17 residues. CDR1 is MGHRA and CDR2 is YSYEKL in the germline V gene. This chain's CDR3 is CASSQDQDRGNNYGYTF. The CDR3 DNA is TGCGCCAGCAGCCAAGACCAAGACAGGGGGAACAACTATGGCTACACCTTC.

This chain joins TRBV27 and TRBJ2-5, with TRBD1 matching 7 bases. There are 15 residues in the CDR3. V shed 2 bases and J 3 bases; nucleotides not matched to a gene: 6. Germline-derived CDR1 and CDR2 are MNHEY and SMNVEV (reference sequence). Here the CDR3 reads CASSLRDREEETQYF. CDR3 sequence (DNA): TGTGCCAGCAGTTTAAGGGACAGAGAAGAAGAGACCCAGTACTTC.

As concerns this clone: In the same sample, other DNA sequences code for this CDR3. CDR3: CASSYRGQGDSPLHF. As DNA, the CDR3 is TGTGCCAGCAGTTACAGGGGACAGGGAGATTCACCCCTCCACTTT. V usage is TRBV6-5 and J usage is TRBJ1-6, with TRBD1 identical over 9 bases. Looked up from germline, CDR1 is MNHEY and CDR2 is SVGAGI. The CDR3 runs to 15 residues. V lost 2 bases, J lost 8 bases, and 4 bases stayed unmatched.

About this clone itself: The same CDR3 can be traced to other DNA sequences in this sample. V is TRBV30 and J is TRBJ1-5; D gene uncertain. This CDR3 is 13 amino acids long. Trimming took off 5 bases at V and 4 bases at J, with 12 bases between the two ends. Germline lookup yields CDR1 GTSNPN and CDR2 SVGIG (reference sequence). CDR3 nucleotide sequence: TGTGCCTGGTCGGACGGGATAAATCAGCCCCAGCATTTT. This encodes CAWSDGINQPQHF.

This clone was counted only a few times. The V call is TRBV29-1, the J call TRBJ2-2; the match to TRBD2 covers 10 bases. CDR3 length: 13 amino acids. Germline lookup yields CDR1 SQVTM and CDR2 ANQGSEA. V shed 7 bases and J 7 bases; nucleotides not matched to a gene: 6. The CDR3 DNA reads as TGCAGCGCTATTAGCGGGGGGTACGGGGAGCTGTTTTTT. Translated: CSAISGGYGELFF.

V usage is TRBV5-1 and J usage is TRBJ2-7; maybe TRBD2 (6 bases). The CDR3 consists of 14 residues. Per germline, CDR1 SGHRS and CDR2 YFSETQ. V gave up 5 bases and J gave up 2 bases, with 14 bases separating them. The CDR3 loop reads CASREDGGPYEQYF. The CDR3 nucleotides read TGCGCCAGCAGGGAAGACGGGGGACCCTACGAGCAGTACTTC.